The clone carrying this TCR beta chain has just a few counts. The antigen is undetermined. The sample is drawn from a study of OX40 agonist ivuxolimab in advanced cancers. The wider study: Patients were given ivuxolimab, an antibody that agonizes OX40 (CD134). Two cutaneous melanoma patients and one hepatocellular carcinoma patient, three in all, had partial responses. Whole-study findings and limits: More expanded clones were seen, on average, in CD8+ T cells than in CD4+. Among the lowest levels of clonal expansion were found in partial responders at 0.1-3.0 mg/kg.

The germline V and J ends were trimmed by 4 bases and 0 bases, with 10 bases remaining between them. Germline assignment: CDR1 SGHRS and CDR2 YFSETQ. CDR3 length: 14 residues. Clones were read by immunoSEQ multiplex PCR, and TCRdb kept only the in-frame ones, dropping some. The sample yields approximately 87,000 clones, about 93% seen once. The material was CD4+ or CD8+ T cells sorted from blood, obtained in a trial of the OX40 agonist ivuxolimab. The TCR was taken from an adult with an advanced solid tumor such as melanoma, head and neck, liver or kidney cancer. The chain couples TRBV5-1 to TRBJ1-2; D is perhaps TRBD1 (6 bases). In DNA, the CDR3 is TGCGCCAGCAGCACCCAGGGGCCTAACTATGGCTACACCTTC. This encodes CASSTQGPNYGYTF.